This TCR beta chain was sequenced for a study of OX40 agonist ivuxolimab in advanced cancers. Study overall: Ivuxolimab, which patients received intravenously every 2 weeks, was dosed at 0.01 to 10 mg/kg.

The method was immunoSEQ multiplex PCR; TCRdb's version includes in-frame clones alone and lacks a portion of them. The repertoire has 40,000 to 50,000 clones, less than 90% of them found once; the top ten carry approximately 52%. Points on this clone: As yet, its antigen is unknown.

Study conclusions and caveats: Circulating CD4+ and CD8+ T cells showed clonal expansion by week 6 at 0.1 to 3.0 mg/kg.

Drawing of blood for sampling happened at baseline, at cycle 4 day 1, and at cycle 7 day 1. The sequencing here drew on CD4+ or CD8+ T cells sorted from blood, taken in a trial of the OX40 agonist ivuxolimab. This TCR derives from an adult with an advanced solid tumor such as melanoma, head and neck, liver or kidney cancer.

CDR3 in amino acids: CASKTSSLQETQYF. The CDR3 DNA reads as TGTGCCAGCAAAACCTCCAGCTTACAAGAGACCCAGTACTTC. The chain uses TRBV2 and TRBJ2-5; D not resolved. Germline-derived CDR1 and CDR2 are SNHLY and FYNNEI. This CDR3 has 14 amino acids. The V end was cut by 7 bases, the J end by 2 bases, with 14 bases between.